One and the same sample provided the 29 T cell receptor beta chains below, sequenced in a study of blood T cells in healthy people across ages. With a J-beta primer mix and a sample-barcoded 5' primer, a second PCR ran 7 to 11 cycles. TCRdb passed the 5' RACE reads through MiXCR, listing each CDR3 protein once. The data contain 720,000 or so distinct CDR3 sequences, around 41% of them singletons. Source material: blood. The source is a man older than 75 in good health.

The V call is TRBV6-5, the J call TRBJ2-7, with 9 bases that match TRBD1. The germline gives CDR1 MNHEY, CDR2 SVGAGI. This CDR3 is 16 amino acids long. V lost 4 bases and J lost 4; bases outside the gene matches: 11. For the CDR3, the DNA is TGTGCCAGCAGTTCCCTATTGGACAGGGGAACTTACGAGCAGTACTTC. This codes for CASSSLLDRGTYEQYF.

The CDR3, as DNA: TGTGCCACCAGTGATTCTCGGACAGGGGGCTCACATACGCAGTATTTT. This gives the protein CATSDSRTGGSHTQYF. The chain joins TRBV24-1 to TRBJ2-3; 11 nucleotides line up with TRBD1. Trimming took 2 bases from V and 7 from J; bases not matched to a gene: 7. The CDR3 contains 16 residues. Germline CDR1 is KGHDR and CDR2 is SFDVKD.

The V gene is TRBV7-2, the J gene TRBJ2-1; no reliable D call. Germline lookup yields CDR1 SGHTA and CDR2 FQGNSA. The CDR3 totals 15 residues. With 5 bases removed from V and 8 bases from J, the gap between germline ends came to 19 bases. The CDR3 loop reads CASSAVLGGRDEQFF. DNA of the CDR3: TGTGCCAGCAGCGCAGTGCTTGGCGGACGGGATGAGCAGTTCTTC.

The chain combines TRBV7-2 with TRBJ2-3; 7 bases agree with TRBD2. This CDR3 contains 17 residues. The junction had 8 bases not matched to a gene; V was cut back by 2 bases and J by 0 bases. Germline V gives CDR1 SGHTA, CDR2 FQGNSA. CDR3 loop: CASSLPPTSRSTDTQYF. CDR3 nucleotide sequence: TGTGCCAGCAGCTTACCCCCGACTAGCCGAAGCACAGATACGCAGTATTTT.

The CDR3 region is CASKESNTGELFF. The CDR3 DNA follows: TGCGCCAGCAAGGAGAGTAACACCGGGGAGCTGTTTTTT. The V call is TRBV5-1, the J call TRBJ2-2; no clear D gene. Trimming removed 6 bases from V and 2 bases from J, with 8 bases in between. CDR1 and CDR2 (germline): SGHRS, YFSETQ. This CDR3 has 13 amino acids.

This clonotype was picked up a small number of times. The chain has TRBV4-2 and TRBJ2-3; either TRBD1 or TRBD2 may fit D (5 bases each). The CDR3 runs to 13 residues. Germline-derived CDR1 and CDR2 are LGHNA and YNFKEQ. The V end was cut by 3 bases, the J end by 7 bases, with 11 bases between. The CDR3 sequence: CASSHGTGNTQYF. In nucleotides, the CDR3 is TGTGCCAGCAGCCATGGGACCGGCAATACGCAGTATTTT.

The chain employs TRBV4-1 and TRBJ1-4, with D unresolved. V gave up 0 bases and J gave up 0 bases, with 17 bases separating them. Germline loops: CDR1 MGHRA, CDR2 YSYEKL. This CDR3 contains 19 residues. The CDR3 bases are TGCGCCAGCAGCCAAGATGGAAAGGGCCGCCCTGCAACTAATGAAAAACTGTTTTTT. This translates into CASSQDGKGRPATNEKLFF.

This clonotype came up many times. The chain joins TRBV29-1 to TRBJ2-5; 9 positions match TRBD1. Per germline, CDR1 SQVTM and CDR2 ANQGSEA. This CDR3 contains 12 residues. With 7 bases clipped from V and 4 bases from J, the junction kept 4 bases outside the gene matches. The CDR3: CSGNRGPETQYF. CDR3 nucleotide sequence: TGCAGCGGAAACAGGGGGCCAGAGACCCAGTACTTC. Together with reference TRBV29-1 and TRBJ2-5, the CDR3 gives the full variable domain: SAVISQKPSRDICQRGTSLTIQCQVDSQVTMMFWYRQQPGQSLTLIATANQGSEATYESGFVIDKFPISRPNLTFSTLTVSNMSPEDSSIYLCSGNRGPETQYFGPGTRLLVL.

This chain joins TRBV7-2 and TRBJ2-7; 7 bases fit TRBD1. In germline, CDR1 is SGHTA, CDR2 FQGNSA. Unmatched junction bases numbered 6, after V lost 2 bases and J lost 2 bases. This CDR3 comprises 15 residues. The CDR3 sequence is CASSLTGVIPYEQYF. CDR3 DNA sequence: TGTGCCAGCAGCTTAACAGGGGTGATTCCCTACGAGCAGTACTTC.

At least ten counts were recorded for this clonotype. V is TRBV12-5 and J is TRBJ2-1, with 8 bases that match TRBD1. Germline V CDR1 and CDR2: LGHNT, FRNRAP. Trimming at V came to 2 bases and at J to 6 bases, leaving 12 bases not matched to a gene. The CDR3 length is 17 residues. This CDR3 is CASGLYPDRARFNEQFF. For the CDR3, the DNA is TGTGCTAGTGGTTTGTATCCGGACAGGGCCAGGTTCAATGAGCAGTTCTTC.

The chain employs TRBV28 and TRBJ1-6; D unresolved. Between the trimmed V and J ends, which lost 7 bases and 3 bases, there was a span of 10 bases. The CDR3 is 14 residues long. Germline CDR1 MDHEN, CDR2 SYDVKM. In DNA form, the CDR3 reads TGTGCCAGCACAAGGACGCTCTATAATTCACCCCTCCACTTT. Its translation is CASTRTLYNSPLHF.

The V gene is TRBV27, the J gene TRBJ2-5; 7 positions agree with TRBD2. This CDR3 is 14 amino acids long. J gave up 5 bases and V 4 bases, and 7 bases lay outside the gene matches. CDR1 and CDR2 from the germline V gene are MNHEY and SMNVEV (reference sequence). In nucleotides, the CDR3 is TGTGCCAGCAGTTGGCGGGGGTCGAGGGAGACCCAGTACTTC. It yields the protein CASSWRGSRETQYF.

The chain uses TRBV6-5 and TRBJ2-3, with D possibly being TRBD2 (6 bases). This CDR3 contains 12 residues. Germline loops: CDR1 MNHEY, CDR2 SVGAGI. V was trimmed by 4 bases and J by 9 bases, leaving 11 bases between them. CDR3 residues: CASSSSGVTQYF. The CDR3 nucleotides read TGTGCCAGCAGTTCCTCGGGGGTGACGCAGTATTTT.

This clonotype was seen only a few times. This chain connects TRBV27 to TRBJ2-7; 11 bases agree with TRBD1. This CDR3 has 15 residues. The junction had 3 bases not matched to a gene; V was cut back by 2 bases and J by 3 bases. Germline CDR1 reads MNHEY; CDR2 reads SMNVEV (reference sequence). This chain's CDR3 is CASSLAGQGVYEQYF. CDR3 bases: TGTGCCAGCAGTTTAGCGGGACAGGGGGTCTACGAGCAGTACTTC.

This clonotype was detected a few times. An end of the junction differs from the germline gene, which may be a read error. The chain joins TRBV29-1 to TRBJ2-7; possibly TRBD2 for D (6 bases). CDR3 size: 13 residues. Germline values: CDR1 SQVTM, CDR2 ANQGSEA. The CDR3, as DNA: TGCAGCGTTCGAGCCGGAGGGGTATACGAGCGGTACTTC. Amino acids: CSVRAGGVYERYF.

This clonotype was found a few times. The rearrangement joins TRBV13 to TRBJ2-1; the D gene could be TRBD1 or TRBD2 (5 bases each). CDR3 length: 15 amino acids. CDR1 and CDR2 (germline): PRHDT, FYEKMQ (reference sequence). The V end lost 3 bases, the J end lost 3 bases, and 12 bases lay between the germline ends. For the CDR3, the DNA is TGTGCCAGCAGCTTCCGGGGACCCAACTACAATGAGCAGTTCTTC. Protein product: CASSFRGPNYNEQFF.

The chain is built from TRBV4-3 and TRBJ2-3, with 7 nucleotides matching TRBD2. The CDR3 has 15 amino acids. Germline V gives CDR1 LGHNA, CDR2 YSLEER. V was clipped by 4 bases and J by 6 bases; unmatched bases: 10. The CDR3 is CASSLMLGEGDTQYF. The CDR3 coding sequence is TGCGCCAGCAGCCTGATGTTGGGGGAGGGGGATACGCAGTATTTT.

In its sample, this clonotype was seen a few times. The chain carries TRBV7-9 and TRBJ1-3; unclear D gene. Germline V gene data show CDR1 as SEHNR and CDR2 as FQNEAQ (reference sequence). The CDR3 is 16 amino acids. V was cut by 2 bases and J by 0 bases, with 11 bases left in between. Written as DNA, the CDR3 is TGTGCCAGCAGCTTAATCTCCGGGCCCTCTGGAAACACCATATATTTT. Amino acid sequence: CASSLISGPSGNTIYF.

In this sample, this clonotype turned up a few times. The V call is TRBV6-5, the J call TRBJ2-7; possibly TRBD1 for D (5 bases). The J call may be wrong; the DNA end is better matched by TRBJ2-5. This CDR3 is built from 16 residues. Germline V gene data show CDR1 as MNHEY and CDR2 as SVGAGI. Written as DNA, the CDR3 is TGTGCCAGCAGTTCGTTCCGTCAGGGATCCGGGGAGACCCAGTACTTC. It yields the protein CASSSFRQGSGETQYF.

This clonotype has just a few counts. The chain employs TRBV7-3 and TRBJ2-5; 7 nucleotides line up with TRBD2. This CDR3 is built from 14 residues. CDR1 SGHTA and CDR2 FQGTGA come from the germline V gene. With V trimmed by 5 bases and J by 2 bases, 5 bases remained unmatched. Here the CDR3 DNA reads TGTGCCAGCAGCGCGACTAGCCAGCAAGAGACCCAGTACTTC. It specifies CASSATSQQETQYF.

The chain links TRBV7-2 to TRBJ2-7; perhaps TRBD1 as D (6 bases). This CDR3 contains 14 residues. Germline V gene data show CDR1 as SGHTA and CDR2 as FQGNSA. V lost 4 bases to trimming and J lost 3 bases, with 13 bases between them. Written as DNA, the CDR3 is TGTGCCAGCAGCTCCCGGGACAAGTTCTACGAGCAGTACTTC. It yields the protein CASSSRDKFYEQYF.

This clonotype was seen only a few times. The chain carries TRBV27 and TRBJ2-3; 8 positions match TRBD2. The V gene end was trimmed by 2 bases and the J gene end by 4 bases; junction bases not matched to a gene: 8. This CDR3 is built from 16 residues. The germline V gene encodes CDR1 MNHEY and CDR2 SMNVEV (reference sequence). In nucleotides, the CDR3 is TGTGCCAGCAGTTTACTCGTCGGACTAGCCCCAGATACGCAGTATTTT. As protein: CASSLLVGLAPDTQYF.

The chain joins TRBV6-6 to TRBJ2-3; D may be TRBD1 (7 bases). There are 12 residues in the CDR3. Per the germline V gene, CDR1 is MNHNY and CDR2 is SVGAGI (reference sequence). The V and J ends lost 8 bases and 4 bases respectively, with 10 bases between them. The CDR3 region is CASGGGPDTQYF. The CDR3 DNA sequence: TGTGCCAGCGGAGGGGGCCCAGATACGCAGTATTTT.

V and J are TRBV6-1 and TRBJ2-1; perhaps D is TRBD1 or TRBD2 (5 bases each). V shed 1 base and J shed 13 bases, with 17 bases lying between them. The CDR3 extends over 14 amino acids. Germline CDR1 MNHNS, CDR2 SASEGT. CDR3 nucleotides: TGTGCCAGCAGTGAAGGTGAGGGGCGAGAGACCCAGTTCTTC. Protein product: CASSEGEGRETQFF.

This clonotype was seen repeatedly, ten times or more. This chain uses TRBV6-2 or TRBV6-3 with TRBJ2-7; D unclear. The ends were cut back, 3 bases at V and 4 bases at J, with 10 bases in the middle. CDR3 length: 13 residues. The germline gives CDR1 MNHEY, CDR2 SVGEGT. CDR3 loop: CASSYLLGYEQYF. DNA for the CDR3: TGTGCCAGCAGTTATCTCTTGGGGTACGAGCAGTACTTC.

The V gene is TRBV20-1, the J gene TRBJ2-7; tentatively, D is TRBD2 (5 bases). This CDR3 has 13 amino acids. Trimming took off 8 bases at V and 7 bases at J, with 21 bases between the two ends. CDR1 is DFQATT and CDR2 is SNEGSKA in the germline V gene (reference sequence). DNA for the CDR3: TGCAGTCAGAACGGGAACCACAAAAGGGAGCAGTACTTC. Translation: CSQNGNHKREQYF.

V gene TRBV5-4 combines with J gene TRBJ1-6; D gene uncertain. V gave up 7 bases and J gave up 6 bases, with 11 bases separating them. Germline V CDR1 and CDR2: SGHNT, YYREEE (reference sequence). The CDR3 runs to 13 residues. This chain's CDR3 is CASGSGINSPLHF. For the CDR3, the DNA is TGTGCCAGCGGCTCGGGCATTAATTCACCCCTCCACTTT.

This clonotype was seen a handful of times. The rearrangement joins TRBV20-1 to TRBJ1-6; D possibly corresponds to TRBD1 (5 bases). CDR1 DFQATT and CDR2 SNEGSKA come from the germline V gene (reference sequence). The CDR3 contains 16 residues. The ends were cut back, 0 bases at V and 1 base at J, with 10 bases in the middle. Written as DNA, the CDR3 is TGCAGTGCTAGAGATCCGGGGGGTTCCTATAATTCACCCCTCCACTTT. Encoded protein: CSARDPGGSYNSPLHF.

This sequence joins TRBV20-1 and TRBJ2-7, with 12 bases identical to TRBD2. CDR1 and CDR2 from the germline V gene are DFQATT and SNEGSKA (reference sequence). The V gene end was trimmed by 7 bases and the J gene end by 0 bases; junction bases not matched to a gene: 10. This CDR3 is 16 amino acids long. CDR3 DNA: TGCAGTGGTCAACTAGCGGGAGGATATTCCTCCTACGAGCAGTACTTC. This gives the protein CSGQLAGGYSSYEQYF.